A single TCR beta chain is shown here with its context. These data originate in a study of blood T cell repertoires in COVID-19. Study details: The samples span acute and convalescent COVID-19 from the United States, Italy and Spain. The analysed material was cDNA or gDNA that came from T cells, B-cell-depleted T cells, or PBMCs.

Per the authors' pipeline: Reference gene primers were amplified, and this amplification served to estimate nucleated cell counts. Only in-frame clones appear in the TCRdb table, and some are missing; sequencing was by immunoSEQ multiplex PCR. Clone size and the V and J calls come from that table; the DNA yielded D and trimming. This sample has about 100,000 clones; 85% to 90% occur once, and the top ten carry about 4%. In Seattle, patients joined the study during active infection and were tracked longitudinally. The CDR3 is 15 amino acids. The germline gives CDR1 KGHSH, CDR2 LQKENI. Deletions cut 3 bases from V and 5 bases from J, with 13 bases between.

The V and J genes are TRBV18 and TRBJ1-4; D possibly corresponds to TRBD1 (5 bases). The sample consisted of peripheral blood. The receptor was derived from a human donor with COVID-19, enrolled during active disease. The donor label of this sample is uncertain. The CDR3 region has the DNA TGTGCCAGCTCACCCGAAACAGGCCTGAATGAAAAACTGTTTTTT. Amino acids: CASSPETGLNEKLFF.